This entry concerns a single TCR beta chain. Primed by a sample-barcoded 5' primer and a J-beta primer mix, a second PCR proceeded for 7 to 11 cycles. Via MiXCR, TCRdb re-called the 5' RACE reads, giving one row per CDR3 protein. The data hold roughly 1.5 million distinct CDR3 sequences, with roughly two fifths observed a single time. The CDR3 has 16 amino acids. The data were obtained in a study of blood T cells in healthy people across ages. Study-wide context: Capture by template switching was about one barcoded beta molecule per two T cells.

The sequenced material came from blood. The receptor was isolated from a young woman in good health. The chain joins TRBV21-1 to TRBJ2-4; the table's D gene call, TRBD2, was not cross checked with the DNA. Matching the DNA end better, TRBJ2-7 makes the J call doubtful. TRBV21-1 corresponds to a pseudogene. The CDR3 spells CASSRSTPPGRVEQYF. The CDR3 coding sequence is TGTGCCAGCAGTAGATCGACCCCGCCAGGAAGGGTCGAGCAGTACTTC.